A selection of T cell receptor beta chains follows, all from one sample in a study of T-cell memory formation after mild COVID-19. TCRdb re-derived calls from the 5' RACE reads in MiXCR, one entry per CDR3 protein. The sample carries about 350,000 distinct CDR3 sequences, roughly an eighth recorded once. Material for sequencing was PBMCs or a T cell subset sorted from them (not recorded which). The source is a man aged 18-30 years who had mild COVID-19 (a few samples of this study predate the infection). Cell type and time point are not known. Both conserved end residues are part of each CDR3. The order of the fields is V gene, J gene, CDR3 length, CDR3 protein.

>TRBV5-4|TRBJ2-2|15
CASSPGQGTVGELFF
>TRBV5-6|TRBJ2-2|15
CASSKGPGRTGELFF
>TRBV12-3/TRBV12-4|TRBJ2-5|14
CASSFRVGEKTQYF
>TRBV7-9|TRBJ1-2|17
CASSLGQPGTGDYGYTF
>TRBV7-2|TRBJ1-6|15
CASSSPGANNSPLHF
>TRBV4-1|TRBJ2-3|17
CASSQDTTSPRADTQYF
>TRBV6-5|TRBJ2-2|13
CASSYVGAGELFF
>TRBV29-1|TRBJ2-3|15
CSVEGGQGATDTQYF
>TRBV27|TRBJ2-5|13
CASSLRRVETQYF
>TRBV12-3/TRBV12-4|TRBJ1-2|14
CASSLDRWAYGYTF
>TRBV7-8|TRBJ2-3|14
CASTRLGPTDTQYF
>TRBV6-4|TRBJ2-1|15
CASSDSSGAVSEQFF
>TRBV2|TRBJ1-6|14
CASSEVAAGSPLHF
>TRBV6-5|TRBJ1-5|17
CASKNGGAAVGNQPQHF
>TRBV11-2|TRBJ2-7|15
CASSWPGRLSYEQYF
>TRBV19|TRBJ1-1|13
CASRGRLNTEAFF
>TRBV15|TRBJ2-5|14
CATSRDSVSRTQYF
>TRBV19|TRBJ1-4|13
CASTSGFFEKLFF
>TRBV7-9|TRBJ2-1|13
CASSLGVTGEQFF
>TRBV19|TRBJ2-5|13
CASKPSGEETQYF
>TRBV2|TRBJ2-3|15
CASSELRGTTDTQYF
>TRBV21-1|TRBJ1-3|18
CASSKALWRLSSGNTIYF
>TRBV7-9|TRBJ1-2|14
CASSLALSGHGYTF
>TRBV6-5|TRBJ1-1|13
CASSFYRDTEAFF
>TRBV7-3|TRBJ2-4|15
CASSLYEGSGNIQYF
>TRBV25-1|TRBJ1-2|13
CASSERKGYGYTF
>TRBV6-2/TRBV6-3|TRBJ2-5|12
CASSGGSQTQYF
>TRBV3-1|TRBJ2-5|13
CASRFRGAETQYF
>TRBV12-3/TRBV12-4|TRBJ2-2|16
CASTRARTGNTGELFF
>TRBV5-1|TRBJ2-7|14
CASSTRAGPYEQYF
>TRBV30|TRBJ1-1|12
CAWSRGTGPAFF
>TRBV6-5|TRBJ1-2|14
CASRRGSLSYGYTF
>TRBV27|TRBJ1-2|16
CASSSVVDSLIGGYTF
>TRBV10-2|TRBJ2-2|15
CASSDGTANTGELFF
>TRBV11-2|TRBJ1-1|14
CASSPNRGATEAFF
>TRBV25-1|TRBJ2-3|15
CASSTRTGDIDTQYF
>TRBV4-1|TRBJ2-2|16
CASSQGGQVNTGELFF
>TRBV6-1|TRBJ1-1|16
CASSEARPGRIPEAFF
>TRBV28|TRBJ1-1|14
CASSTTTGGTEAFF
>TRBV6-1|TRBJ2-7|13
CASSEMIDYEQYF
>TRBV7-3|TRBJ2-2|14
CASSPALNTGELFF